This T cell receptor beta chain was sequenced in a study of PD-1 blockade in classical Hodgkin lymphoma. Points from the study as a whole: Only CD4+ TCR diversity, not CD8+, had risen significantly by C4D1. Exclusion removed patients who began nivolumab under 1 year after ASCT. Reasons behind the repertoire differences stay unclear, perhaps disease activity or earlier therapy.

Germline values: CDR1 SGHKS, CDR2 YYEKEE (reference sequence). The CDR3 is 16 amino acids. V was pared by 2 bases and J by 5 bases, with 7 bases of the junction left unmatched. This clone has a single count. Its antigen is unknown. The data were produced by immunoSEQ multiplex PCR, yet TCRdb's version contains in-frame clones alone and is incomplete. The table has tens of thousands of clones, around 67% seen once. Each patient's relapse followed autologous stem cell transplantation, and brentuximab vedotin exposure varied. This specimen consisted of peripheral blood mononuclear cells (PBMCs), obtained before the second cycle of nivolumab. The chain has TRBV5-5 and TRBJ1-4, with 9 bases matching TRBD1. The sequence was obtained from a human donor with classical Hodgkin lymphoma. The CDR3 DNA follows: TGTGCCAGCAGCTTTTCACCGGGACAGGGCAATGAAAAACTGTTTTTT. Protein: CASSFSPGQGNEKLFF.